The next 24 T cell receptor beta chains were all read from a single sample in a study of T-cell reconstitution after alpha-beta-depleted transplantation in children. The TCRbeta library incorporated unique molecular identifiers. TCRdb re-derived calls from the PCR reads in MiXCR, one entry per CDR3 protein. This table has hundreds of thousands of distinct CDR3 sequences, 16% appearing once. Sequences were derived from PBMCs from the stem cell graft donor, sampled from the stem cell graft. The source of these receptors is a human donor who donated a stem cell graft to a child with acute myeloid leukemia.

The rearrangement links TRBV7-9 to TRBJ2-7; the D is unclear. The length of the CDR3 is 13 residues. V was trimmed by 0 bases and J by 2 bases, leaving 5 bases between them. The germline V gene has CDR1 SEHNR and CDR2 FQNEAQ (reference sequence). CDR3 sequence: CASSLAHPYEQYF. CDR3 DNA: TGTGCCAGCAGCTTAGCGCATCCCTACGAGCAGTACTTC.

The chain links TRBV2 to TRBJ1-1, with 8 bases fitting TRBD1. After removal of 8 bases from V and 8 bases from J, the junction contained 13 bases not matched to a gene. This CDR3 is built from 14 residues. Germline V lookup: CDR1 SNHLY, CDR2 FYNNEI. This CDR3 reads CASAAGTGSIEAFF. CDR3 sequence (DNA): TGTGCCAGCGCAGCCGGGACAGGAAGCATCGAAGCTTTCTTT.

This clonotype was seen ten or more times. The rearrangement links TRBV6-6 to TRBJ1-2, with 7 bases identical to TRBD1. Trimming cost V 6 bases and J 5 bases; bases outside gene matches: 6. This CDR3 comprises 13 residues. From germline, CDR1 is MNHNY and CDR2 SVGAGI (reference sequence). Here the CDR3 reads CASRLGGAYGYTF. Here the CDR3 DNA reads TGTGCCAGCAGACTAGGGGGCGCGTATGGCTACACCTTC.

This clonotype was detected only a few times. The chain couples TRBV6-2 or TRBV6-3 to TRBJ1-1, with TRBD1 matching 8 bases. Losses at the gene ends were 5 bases for V and 3 bases for J; bases not matched to a gene: 8. Germline V gene data show CDR1 as MNHEY and CDR2 as SVGEGT. This CDR3 spans 15 amino acids. The CDR3 coding sequence is TGTGCCAGCAGTCCAGGGGGCAAGGGGGACACTGAAGCTTTCTTT. It encodes CASSPGGKGDTEAFF.

This clonotype was observed at least ten times. V gene TRBV12-3 or TRBV12-4 combines with J gene TRBJ2-7; D possibly matches TRBD1 or TRBD2 (6 bases each). The CDR3 length is 14 residues. V shed 1 base and J shed 5 bases, with 12 bases lying between them. CDR3 region: CASSLGLGGHEQYF. CDR3 coding DNA: TGTGCCAGCAGTTTAGGATTGGGGGGCCACGAGCAGTACTTC.

This clonotype was seen a few times. The J gene is TRBJ2-5, the V gene TRBV24-1, with unresolved D. The germline V gene encodes CDR1 KGHDR and CDR2 SFDVKD. This CDR3 is built from 12 residues. V shed 3 bases and J shed 5 bases, with 6 bases lying between them. CDR3 protein: CATSDPWETQYF. CDR3 DNA sequence: TGTGCCACCAGTGATCCCTGGGAGACCCAGTACTTC.

There are many counts of this clonotype. This sequence joins TRBV24-1 and TRBJ2-1, with TRBD1 matching over 11 bases. This CDR3 comprises 15 residues. Germline CDR1 reads KGHDR; CDR2 reads SFDVKD. The V segment lost 5 bases and the J segment 4 bases; nucleotides outside the gene matches: 3. CDR3 loop: CATSGTGGRYNEQFF. In DNA, the CDR3 is TGTGCCACCAGTGGGACAGGGGGCAGGTACAATGAGCAGTTCTTC.

This clonotype was seen a few times. The gene calls are TRBV5-1 and TRBJ2-4; a weak D match, TRBD1 (6 bases). Trimming took off 4 bases at V and 8 bases at J, with 19 bases between the two ends. This CDR3 spans 15 amino acids. Germline CDR1 and CDR2: SGHRS and YFSETQ. CDR3 in amino acids: CASSHRTATSDIQYF. CDR3 in DNA: TGCGCCAGCAGCCACCGGACAGCTACTAGTGACATTCAGTACTTC.

This clonotype was seen repeatedly, ten times or more. The rearrangement joins TRBV20-1 to TRBJ1-1; unclear D gene. The V end was cut by 3 bases, the J end by 2 bases, with 13 bases between. CDR3 size: 14 residues. Germline CDR1 reads DFQATT; CDR2 reads SNEGSKA (reference sequence). The CDR3 is CSARGWGGNTEAFF. The CDR3 DNA reads TGCAGTGCTAGGGGTTGGGGAGGTAACACTGAAGCTTTCTTT.

Ten or more counts support this clonotype. This chain links TRBV12-3 or TRBV12-4 with TRBJ2-1; the D is unclear. Trimming took 5 bases from V and 7 from J, leaving 27 bases between them. The CDR3 totals 18 residues. The CDR3 loop reads CASSPPPAHGRSENEQFF. CDR3 DNA sequence: TGTGCCAGCAGTCCCCCACCCGCACATGGCAGGTCGGAAAATGAGCAGTTCTTC.

Many counts were recorded for this clonotype. The chain employs TRBV6-5 and TRBJ2-1; no reliable D call. Trimming stripped 7 bases from V and 7 bases from J, with 11 bases between. This CDR3 has 12 residues. From germline, CDR1 is MNHEY and CDR2 SVGAGI. In DNA form, the CDR3 reads TGTGCCAGCACCCGAGACGGGAATGAGCAGTTCTTC. Protein sequence: CASTRDGNEQFF.

This clonotype was observed at least ten times. The rearrangement links TRBV12-3 or TRBV12-4 to TRBJ2-7, with a tentative D call TRBD1 (5 bases). V gave up 8 bases and J gave up 0 bases, with 8 bases separating them. The CDR3 extends over 12 amino acids. The CDR3 reads CASRQSSYEQYF. CDR3 coding DNA: TGTGCCAGCCGACAGAGCTCCTACGAGCAGTACTTC.

This clonotype was seen only a few times. The chain employs TRBV11-1 and TRBJ1-1; the D gene is possibly TRBD1 (6 bases). This CDR3 contains 18 residues. From germline, CDR1 is SGHAT and CDR2 FQDESV (reference sequence). Trimming left V 1 base short and J 1 base short, with 19 bases between. The CDR3 coding sequence is TGTGCCAGCAGCTTAGGCGCCTTGCTCCAGGGGCCGAACACTGAAGCTTTCTTT. This encodes CASSLGALLQGPNTEAFF.

V gene TRBV20-1 combines with J gene TRBJ1-5, with D unclear. V dropped 6 bases and J dropped 5 bases, with 23 bases sitting between them. The CDR3 totals 16 residues. Germline V lookup: CDR1 DFQATT, CDR2 SNEGSKA (reference sequence). The CDR3: CSAPYLRTRGDQPQHF. The CDR3 bases are TGCAGTGCCCCCTATCTCCGGACTCGCGGAGATCAGCCCCAGCATTTT.

This clonotype has at least ten counts. The rearrangement links TRBV12-3 or TRBV12-4 to TRBJ1-3; possibly TRBD1 for D (6 bases). The CDR3 contains 14 residues. V lost 6 bases and J 0 bases, leaving 9 bases between the germline ends. The CDR3 coding sequence is TGTGCCAGCAGGGAGGGGGGCTCTGGAAACACCATATATTTT. Its protein product is CASREGGSGNTIYF.

Ten or more counts support this clonotype. The genes are TRBV6-1 and TRBJ2-7; maybe TRBD1 (6 bases). Germline CDR1 reads MNHNS; CDR2 reads SASEGT. Deletions cut 4 bases from V and 3 bases from J, with 13 bases between. The CDR3 sequence is 14 residues long. This CDR3 is CASSAQGSNYEQYF. For the CDR3, the DNA is TGTGCCAGCAGTGCTCAGGGGAGCAACTACGAGCAGTACTTC.

This clonotype was seen only a few times. The J gene is TRBJ1-2, the V gene TRBV10-3; D is uncertain. This CDR3 is 13 amino acids long. In germline, CDR1 is ENHRY, CDR2 SYGVKD. V lost 4 bases to trimming and J lost 0 bases, with 6 bases between them. The CDR3 here is CAISADANYGYTF. CDR3 DNA sequence: TGTGCCATCAGTGCCGACGCTAACTATGGCTACACCTTC.

This clonotype occurred many times. The chain joins TRBV7-9 to TRBJ2-7, with 7 bases matching TRBD1. Per the germline V gene, CDR1 is SEHNR and CDR2 is FQNEAQ (reference sequence). The CDR3 has 14 amino acids. With V trimmed by 1 base and J by 5 bases, 5 bases remained unmatched. CDR3 in DNA: TGTGCCAGCAGCTTAGGACAGGGAAAGAACGAGCAGTACTTC. Its protein product is CASSLGQGKNEQYF.

Ten or more counts support this clonotype. The J gene is TRBJ2-3, the V gene TRBV20-1, with D possibly TRBD2 on 5 matching bases. The germline V gene encodes CDR1 DFQATT and CDR2 SNEGSKA (reference sequence). The CDR3 extends over 13 amino acids. The ends were cut back, 1 base at V and 7 bases at J, with 12 bases in the middle. The CDR3 loop reads CSARAGNINTQYF. Here the CDR3 DNA reads TGCAGTGCTAGAGCGGGAAATATTAATACGCAGTATTTT.

The genes are TRBV21-1 and TRBJ1-4. TRBV21-1 is a pseudogene segment. This CDR3 spans 13 amino acids. The chain's CDR3 is CASSKKRGEKLFF. The CDR3 nucleotides read TGTGCCAGCAGTAAGAAGCGAGGGGAAAAACTGTTTTTT.

In this sample, this clonotype turned up a few times. The V and J genes are TRBV13 and TRBJ2-1; D is ambiguous. The V end was cut by 10 bases, the J end by 4 bases, with 14 bases between. Germline values: CDR1 PRHDT, CDR2 FYEKMQ (reference sequence). The CDR3 consists of 13 residues. The CDR3 region has the DNA TGTGCCACTCTTTCAGGCCCTTACAATGAGCAGTTCTTC. It is translated as CATLSGPYNEQFF.

A few counts support this clonotype. V usage is TRBV7-9 and J usage is TRBJ2-4; the D gene is possibly TRBD1 (6 bases). CDR1 is SEHNR, CDR2 FQNEAQ, per germline (reference sequence). There are 16 residues in the CDR3. Trimming took off 5 bases at V and 1 base at J, with 15 bases between the two ends. The CDR3 region is CASSVQGVGAKNIQYF. As DNA, the CDR3 is TGTGCCAGCAGCGTACAGGGAGTCGGGGCCAAAAACATTCAGTACTTC.

This clonotype was seen more than once but under ten times. The gene calls are TRBV20-1 and TRBJ1-5; TRBD1 might be the D (5 bases). V lost 1 base, J lost 3 bases, and 13 bases lay in between. Germline V gene data show CDR1 as DFQATT and CDR2 as SNEGSKA (reference sequence). CDR3 size: 15 residues. The DNA of the CDR3 is TGCAGTGCTAGAGGAGGGACGGCCTACAATCAGCCCCAGCATTTT. Protein sequence: CSARGGTAYNQPQHF.

With regard to this clonotype: This sequence may be a read error, since a much larger clone differs from it by one base. The chain recombines TRBV20-1 with TRBJ2-1; perhaps TRBD1 as D (5 bases). Near its end, the DNA agrees better with TRBJ2-7, so the J call may be wrong. Per germline, CDR1 DFQATT and CDR2 SNEGSKA (reference sequence). This CDR3 comprises 14 residues. CDR3 region: CSARDLKGADEQYF. CDR3 in DNA: TGCAGTGCTAGAGATCTGAAAGGGGCCGATGAGCAGTACTTC.